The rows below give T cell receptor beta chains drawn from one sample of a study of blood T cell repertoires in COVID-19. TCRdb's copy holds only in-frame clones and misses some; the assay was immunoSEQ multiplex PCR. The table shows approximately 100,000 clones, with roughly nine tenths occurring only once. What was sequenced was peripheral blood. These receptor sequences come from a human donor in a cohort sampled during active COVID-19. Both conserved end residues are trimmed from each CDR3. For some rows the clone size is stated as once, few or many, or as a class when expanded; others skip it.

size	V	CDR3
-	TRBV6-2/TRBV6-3	ASSYPSRGLAGPGGREQY
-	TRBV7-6	ASSLVSAGTSGNTIY
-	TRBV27	ASRLALGYNEQF
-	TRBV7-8	ASSLGVGTSLH
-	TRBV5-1	ASSSQQYTEAF
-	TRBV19	ASMGVRGATNEKLF
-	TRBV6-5	ASTTVLGYTEAF
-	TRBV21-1	ASSREPPGQAHGGSGANVLT
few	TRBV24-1	ATSDLRGPSYEQY
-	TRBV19	ASSEGTVSYNEQF
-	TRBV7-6	ASSLVGHGTGNTDTQY
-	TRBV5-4	ASSLEAGSSYEQY
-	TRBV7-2	ASSKRGDRSATGELF
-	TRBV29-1	SAVLGGREQY
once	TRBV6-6	ASSYYRGPYEQY
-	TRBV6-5	ASSWGGSYGYT
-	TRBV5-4	ASSWGTGSTYEQY
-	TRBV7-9	ASSPMTSGGITDTQY
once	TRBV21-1	ATNPGLAGGLGKNIQY
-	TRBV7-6	ASSPFRNTEAF
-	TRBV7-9	ASSPLGLQPDTQY
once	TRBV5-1	ASSLDQGVLYGYT
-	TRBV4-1	ASSRSFTDNLSGANVLT
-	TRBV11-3	ASSFGTSVHNEQF
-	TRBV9	ASTPAGGSDEQF
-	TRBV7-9	ASSLASGLGTYEQY
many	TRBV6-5	ASSTRDGGYEQY
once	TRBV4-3	ASSQERTGGYAFQETQY
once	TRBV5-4	ASSLGLAGADEQF
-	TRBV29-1	SVVPWGTGAFEQY
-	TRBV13	ASSLEASGSADTQY
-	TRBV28	ASSRYQETQY